This entry concerns a single T cell receptor beta chain. No antigen is known for it. Different DNA sequences within this sample yield the same CDR3. These data originate in a study of T cell responses to AZD1222 COVID-19 vaccine. On the study more broadly: Pooling was applied to second doses at about 4 or about 12 weeks.

CDR3 length equals 13 residues. Germline loops: CDR1 MNHEY, CDR2 SVGAGI. V shed 2 bases and J shed 10 bases, with 9 bases lying between them. Study-level results: Sampled repertoires all dated from after the peak T cell response. Baseline seropositives among AZD1222 recipients totaled only six. With two AZD1222 doses given, Spike-specific TCR breadth and depth both rose.

Assay used: immunoSEQ multiplex PCR; TCRdb lists only in-frame clones, some missing. This sample has more than 95,000 clones; approximately 84% occur once, and the top ten carry 6.5% to 9.5%. This clonotype originated in an adult in good health. The sample in question was peripheral blood, obtained on day 0 of AZD1222 vaccination. V is TRBV6-5 and J is TRBJ1-6; D possibly corresponds to TRBD1 (5 bases). The CDR3 spells CASSYRGYSPLHF. In DNA form, the CDR3 reads TGTGCCAGCAGTTACCGGGGCTACTCACCCCTCCACTTT.